This TCR beta chain was found in a study of glioma-infiltrating T cells after dendritic cell vaccination. Study in general: At biweekly intervals, patients got three intradermal dendritic cell vaccine injections. General study results and limits: Few patients contributed both blood and tumor specimens.

Trimming removed 2 bases at V and 6 bases at J, with 18 bases between. The CDR3 length is 15 residues. The germline V gene encodes CDR1 SGHTS and CDR2 YDEGEE. The assay was immunoSEQ multiplex PCR, and TCRdb's table has in-frame clones only and misses some. The repertoire consists of around 62,000 clones, with 80% to 85% occurring once and the leading ten covering 9.2%. Turning to this clone: The antigen is undetermined.

Sequences were derived from blood, sampled before dendritic cell vaccination. The V call is TRBV5-8, the J call TRBJ2-7; D possibly corresponds to TRBD2 (7 bases). The TCR was taken from a human donor with glioblastoma. Here the CDR3 reads CASSLYAGEGLEQYF. CDR3 nucleotides: TGTGCCAGCAGCTTATATGCAGGGGAGGGTCTCGAGCAGTACTTC. Drawing the rest from reference TRBV5-8 and TRBJ2-7, the complete variable domain is EAGVTQSPTHLIKTRGQQATLRCSPISGHTSVYWYQQALGLGLQFLLWYDEGEERNRGNFPPRFSGRQFPNYSSELNVNALELEDSALYLCASSLYAGEGLEQYFGPGTRLTVT.